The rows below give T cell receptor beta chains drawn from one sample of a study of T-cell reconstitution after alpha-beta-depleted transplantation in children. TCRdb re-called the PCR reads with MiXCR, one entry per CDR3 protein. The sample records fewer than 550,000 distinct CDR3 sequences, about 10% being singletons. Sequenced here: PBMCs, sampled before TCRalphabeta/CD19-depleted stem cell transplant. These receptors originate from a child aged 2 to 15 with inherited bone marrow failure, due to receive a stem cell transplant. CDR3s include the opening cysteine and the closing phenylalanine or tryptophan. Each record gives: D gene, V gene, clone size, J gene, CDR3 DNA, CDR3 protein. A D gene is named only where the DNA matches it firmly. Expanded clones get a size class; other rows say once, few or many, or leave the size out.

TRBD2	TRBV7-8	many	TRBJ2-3	TGTGCCAGCAGCCCCCGGCTAGCGGGAGAATATGGCACAGATACGCAGTATTTT	CASSPRLAGEYGTDTQYF
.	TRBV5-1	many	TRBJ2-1	TGCGCCAGCAGCTCCGTAGCGGCTTCCTACAATGAGCAGTTCTTC	CASSSVAASYNEQFF
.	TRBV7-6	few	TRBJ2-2	TGTGCCAGCAGCCCCACCGGTAGTGCCGGGGAGCTGTTTTTT	CASSPTGSAGELFF
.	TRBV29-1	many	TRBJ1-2	TGCAGCGCCTTCTACAGGGACCTAACTAACTATGGCTACACCTTC	CSAFYRDLTNYGYTF
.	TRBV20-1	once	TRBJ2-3	TGCAGTGCTAGGCCTAGGCCTAGCACAAATACGCAGTATTTT	CSARPRPSTNTQYF
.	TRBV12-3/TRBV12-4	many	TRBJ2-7	TGTGCCAGCAGTTTAGAGGGCAGGGGCTCCTACGAGCAGTACTTC	CASSLEGRGSYEQYF
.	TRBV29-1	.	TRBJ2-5	TGCAGCTATGGCGGCCAAGAGACCCAGTACTTC	CSYGGQETQYF
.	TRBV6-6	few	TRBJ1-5	TGTGCCAGCGGAGATGTCAATCAGCCCCAGCATTTT	CASGDVNQPQHF
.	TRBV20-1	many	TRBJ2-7	TGCAGTGCTAGATCAGACTCCTACGAGCAGTACTTC	CSARSDSYEQYF
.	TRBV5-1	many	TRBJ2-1	TGCGCCAGCAGCTTGGCCGCCAGTCCGTACAATGAGCAGTTCTTC	CASSLAASPYNEQFF
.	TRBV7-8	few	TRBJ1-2	TGTGCCAGCAGCTTAGGGCCGGACTGGGCACTTAGCTATGGCTACACCTTC	CASSLGPDWALSYGYTF
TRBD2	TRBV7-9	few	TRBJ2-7	TGTGCCAGCAGCTTAGAAGCAACTAGCGTGCAGTACTTC	CASSLEATSVQYF
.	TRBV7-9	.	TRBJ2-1	TGTGCCAGCAGCTTATCTGGGCACAATGAGCAGTTCTTC	CASSLSGHNEQFF
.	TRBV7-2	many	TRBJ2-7	TGTGCCAGCAGCCGGTGGGAGATGGTCTCCTACGAGCAGTACTTC	CASSRWEMVSYEQYF
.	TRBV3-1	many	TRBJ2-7	TGTGCCAGCAGCCAATCTGGGACCCCCTCCGCCTACGAGCAGTACTTC	CASSQSGTPSAYEQYF
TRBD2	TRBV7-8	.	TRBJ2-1	TGTGCCAGCAGCTTAACCGGCGGGAGGGACCCCTACAATGAGCAGTTCTTC	CASSLTGGRDPYNEQFF
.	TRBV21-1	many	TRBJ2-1	TGTGCCAGCAGCAAAGTCCCAGGGGGGAGTGAGCAGTTCTTC	CASSKVPGGSEQFF
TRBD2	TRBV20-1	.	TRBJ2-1	TGCAGTGCTAGAGCCCAAGCGGGAGTGGTCTGCAATGAGCAGTTCTTC	CSARAQAGVVCNEQFF
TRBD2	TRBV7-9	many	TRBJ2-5	TGTGCCAGCAGCCAACGAGGACTAGTTCAAGAGACCCAGTACTTC	CASSQRGLVQETQYF
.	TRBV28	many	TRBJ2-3	TGTGCCAGCAGTTTACTCGGGACATTGAGCACAGATACGCAGTATTTT	CASSLLGTLSTDTQYF
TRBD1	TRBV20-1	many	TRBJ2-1	TGCAGTGCTAGCTTGCCAGACAGGGGGACAGAGCTTTCCCAGTTCTTC	CSASLPDRGTELSQFF
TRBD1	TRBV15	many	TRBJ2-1	TGTGCCACCAGCAGAGGACAGGGGGACAATGAGCAGTTCTTC	CATSRGQGDNEQFF
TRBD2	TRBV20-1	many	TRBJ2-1	TGCAGTGCTAGAGATCGGAAGAGCGGGAGTGGGGGCAATGAGCAGTTCTTC	CSARDRKSGSGGNEQFF
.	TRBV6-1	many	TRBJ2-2	TGTGCCAGCAGCCAGTTCGGGGGACTGAACACCGGGGAGCTGTTTTTT	CASSQFGGLNTGELFF
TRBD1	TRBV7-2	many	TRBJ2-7	TGTGCCAGCAGCTCTGGGCGGGCAGGGGGCTACGAGCAGTACTTC	CASSSGRAGGYEQYF
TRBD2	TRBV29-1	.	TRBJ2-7	TGCAGCGCGACTTCCGGGACTAGCAACTACGAGCAGTACTTC	CSATSGTSNYEQYF
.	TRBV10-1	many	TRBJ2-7	TGCGCCAGTCCACTAGCTTCGTTC	CASPLASF